This T cell receptor (beta chain) came from a study of T cell responses to AZD1222 COVID-19 vaccine. Produced via immunoSEQ multiplex PCR; TCRdb's table is partial and in-frame only. Of 95,000 to 150,000 clones in the sample, roughly 91% are singletons; the top ten hold 5%. The CDR3 contains 15 residues. V lost 3 bases, J lost 2 bases, and 4 bases stayed unmatched. Germline CDR1 reads SNHLY; CDR2 reads FYNNEI. Study-wide points: Spike-specific TCR breadth and depth both grew after two AZD1222 doses.

Second doses at about 4 or about 12 weeks were pooled. As regards this clone: Its antigen remains unknown.

This sample comprised peripheral blood, obtained 28 days after the second AZD1222 dose. This TCR came from an adult who received the AZD1222 COVID-19 vaccine. V and J are TRBV2 and TRBJ2-5; 9 positions agree with TRBD1. This chain's CDR3 is CASSDTGTGQETQYF. CDR3 DNA: TGTGCCAGCAGTGACACCGGGACAGGGCAAGAGACCCAGTACTTC.